This passage covers 20 T cell receptor beta chains from one sample sequenced in a study of T cell responses to AZD1222 COVID-19 vaccine. Measured with immunoSEQ multiplex PCR; TCRdb has only the in-frame clones, and not every one. The data contain approximately 110,000 clones, roughly 90% of them singletons. The sample here was peripheral blood, taken on day 0 of AZD1222 vaccination. The receptor set was obtained from an adult in good health.

The chain employs TRBV7-2 and TRBJ2-1; TRBD2 agrees at 13 bases. The germline V gene has CDR1 SGHTA and CDR2 FQGNSA. The V segment lost 3 bases and the J segment 2 bases; nucleotides outside the gene matches: 1. CDR3 length: 16 amino acids. The CDR3 protein is CASSLGLAGTYNEQFF. The DNA for the CDR3 is TGTGCCAGCAGCTTGGGACTAGCGGGGACCTACAATGAGCAGTTCTTC.

CDR3 loop: CASRSTPGQGNSPLHF. CDR3 DNA: TGCGCCAGCAGGTCAACGCCGGGACAGGGGAATTCACCCCTCCACTTT. This chain uses TRBV5-1 with TRBJ1-6; 10 nucleotides agree with TRBD1. The CDR3 extends over 16 amino acids. The germline gives CDR1 SGHRS, CDR2 YFSETQ. J lost 7 bases, V lost 5 bases, and 9 bases had no gene match.

This sequence joins TRBV5-1 and TRBJ1-1; D may be TRBD1 (6 bases). The germline V gene encodes CDR1 SGHRS and CDR2 YFSETQ. This CDR3 is built from 14 residues. V was pared by 2 bases and J by 5 bases, with 13 bases between. In nucleotides, the CDR3 is TGCGCCAGCAGCTTAATAGGGGGAGAAACTGAAGCTTTCTTT. The encoded protein is CASSLIGGETEAFF.

This chain uses TRBV6-5 with TRBJ1-1; maybe TRBD1 (6 bases). The CDR3 runs to 11 residues. Germline-derived CDR1 and CDR2 are MNHEY and SVGAGI. Trimming removed 8 bases from V and 11 bases from J, with 15 bases in between. The CDR3 DNA is TGTGCCAGCGTCACAGGGCTGTGGGCTTTCTTT. This codes for CASVTGLWAFF.

The rearrangement uses TRBV19 and TRBJ1-2; D is possibly TRBD1 (6 bases). Trimming removed 10 bases from V and 7 bases from J, with 25 bases in between. The CDR3 consists of 15 residues. Germline V gene sequence: CDR1 LNHDA, CDR2 SQIVND (reference sequence). CDR3 DNA: TGTGCCACCGAAAACATGGCAGGGGACCCGCTTGGCTACACCTTC. Protein product: CATENMAGDPLGYTF.

The V and J genes are TRBV28 and TRBJ2-4; tentative D call: TRBD1 (5 bases). V was clipped by 6 bases and J by 0 bases, with 12 bases between them. Germline-derived CDR1 and CDR2 are MDHEN and SYDVKM. This CDR3 has 15 residues. CDR3 bases: TGTGCCAGCAGCTATCGCAGGGTAGCCAAAAACATTCAGTACTTC. Encoded protein: CASSYRRVAKNIQYF.

The chain joins TRBV6-2 or TRBV6-3 to TRBJ2-5, with D hard to call. Deletions cut 1 base from V and 3 bases from J, with 9 bases between. The CDR3 is made up of 14 amino acids. Germline CDR1 MNHEY, CDR2 SVGEGT. CDR3: CASSYYSPEETQYF. CDR3 nucleotide sequence: TGTGCCAGCAGTTACTACAGCCCCGAAGAGACCCAGTACTTC.

This clone was found a few times. The chain uses TRBV27 and TRBJ2-2; the D gene is possibly TRBD2 (5 bases). CDR3 length equals 15 residues. Germline values: CDR1 MNHEY, CDR2 SMNVEV (reference sequence). Deletions cut 7 bases from V and 5 bases from J, with 17 bases between. CDR3 sequence: CASTRMGRWTGELFF. DNA for the CDR3: TGTGCCAGCACCCGAATGGGGAGATGGACCGGGGAGCTGTTTTTT.

The chain employs TRBV19 and TRBJ2-1; no definite D call. The V end lost 3 bases, the J end lost 8 bases, and 8 bases lay between the germline ends. CDR3 length: 12 residues. Germline CDR1 and CDR2: LNHDA and SQIVND (reference sequence). The CDR3 reads CASSMTGHEQFF. The CDR3 DNA reads TGTGCCAGTAGTATGACCGGGCATGAGCAGTTCTTC.

The genes are TRBV28 and TRBJ1-5, with D uncertain. This CDR3 spans 15 amino acids. V was trimmed by 10 bases and J by 3 bases, leaving 19 bases between them. Germline loops: CDR1 MDHEN, CDR2 SYDVKM. CDR3 residues: CATGGQASPNQPQHF. For the CDR3, the DNA is TGTGCCACCGGAGGGCAGGCATCCCCCAATCAGCCCCAGCATTTT.

The chain recombines TRBV27 with TRBJ1-1; D call uncertain. CDR1 and CDR2 from the germline V gene are MNHEY and SMNVEV (reference sequence). CDR3 length equals 14 residues. Trimming left V 6 bases short and J 1 base short, with 12 bases between. This CDR3 reads CASRSWTENTEAFF. CDR3 coding DNA: TGTGCCAGCAGATCTTGGACTGAGAACACTGAAGCTTTCTTT.

This chain links TRBV29-1 with TRBJ1-2; 8 bases align to TRBD1. Unmatched junction bases numbered 10, after V lost 0 bases and J lost 4 bases. CDR1 and CDR2 (germline): SQVTM, ANQGSEA. The CDR3 length is 16 residues. CDR3 sequence reads: CSVEDRSLTGAYGYTF. In DNA, the CDR3 is TGCAGCGTTGAAGACCGTAGTCTGACAGGGGCCTATGGCTACACCTTC.

The V call is TRBV5-6, the J call TRBJ1-2; the D is unclear. Germline lookup yields CDR1 SGHDT and CDR2 YYEEEE. The length of the CDR3 is 13 residues. With 0 bases removed from V and 2 bases from J, the gap between germline ends came to 5 bases. The CDR3 nucleotides are TGTGCCAGCAGCTTGGGGCTAAACTATGGCTACACCTTC. It yields the protein CASSLGLNYGYTF.

The chain employs TRBV28 and TRBJ2-7; D unclear. Germline V gene lookup returns CDR1 MDHEN and CDR2 SYDVKM. CDR3 size: 15 residues. Between the trimmed V and J ends, which lost 3 bases and 0 bases, there was a span of 12 bases. The CDR3 DNA sequence: TGTGCCAGCAGTTTCACAGCCACCCTCTCCTACGAGCAGTACTTC. Protein: CASSFTATLSYEQYF. The full variable domain, in which reference TRBV28 and TRBJ2-7 provide the parts outside the CDR3, is DVKVTQSSRYLVKRTGEKVFLECVQDMDHENMFWYRQDPGLGLRLIYFSYDVKMKEKGDIPEGYSVSREKKERFSLILESASTNQTSMYLCASSFTATLSYEQYFGPGTRLTVT.

V is TRBV5-1 and J is TRBJ2-7, with 7 bases that match TRBD1. The junction had 4 bases not matched to a gene; V was cut back by 0 bases and J by 4 bases. Germline V lookup: CDR1 SGHRS, CDR2 YFSETQ. This CDR3 region has 14 residues. The CDR3 DNA is TGCGCCAGCAGCTTGGTTAGGGGGCCGTACGAGCAGTACTTC. Its protein is CASSLVRGPYEQYF.

This chain links TRBV18 with TRBJ1-2; D remains ambiguous. The CDR3 totals 17 residues. The V gene lost 3 bases and the J gene lost 0 bases, with 17 bases spanning the gap. CDR1 is KGHSH and CDR2 is LQKENI in the germline V gene. The CDR3 loop reads CASSPPARGESNYGYTF. The CDR3 nucleotides are TGTGCCAGCTCACCTCCCGCCCGGGGAGAATCTAACTATGGCTACACCTTC.

This clone appeared a single time. This chain uses TRBV5-1 with TRBJ2-7; D is unclear. Trimming took 0 bases from V and 4 from J, leaving 8 bases between them. This CDR3 has 13 residues. Germline V gene sequence: CDR1 SGHRS, CDR2 YFSETQ. The DNA for the CDR3 is TGCGCCAGCAGCTTGGGGCCGGCGTACGAGCAGTACTTC. Translation: CASSLGPAYEQYF.

The rearrangement uses TRBV5-1 and TRBJ2-1; TRBD2 agrees at 10 bases. CDR3 size: 16 residues. Germline V CDR1 and CDR2: SGHRS, YFSETQ. Trimming cost V 5 bases and J 0 bases; bases outside gene matches: 5. The CDR3: CASSFERGGSYNEQFF. CDR3 DNA sequence: TGCGCCAGCAGTTTTGAGCGGGGGGGCTCCTACAATGAGCAGTTCTTC.

The chain couples TRBV7-8 to TRBJ1-2; D ambiguous. The CDR3 extends over 12 amino acids. In germline, CDR1 is SGHVS, CDR2 FQNEAQ. The V end lost 0 bases, the J end lost 6 bases, and 5 bases lay between the germline ends. CDR3 residues: CASSLAAHGYTF. The CDR3 DNA follows: TGTGCCAGCAGCTTAGCGGCTCATGGCTACACCTTC.

This clone is a singleton in its sample. V and J are TRBV3-1 (or the pseudogene TRBV3-2) and TRBJ2-7; 7 bases align to TRBD2. Germline V lookup: CDR1 LGHDT, CDR2 YNNKEL (reference sequence). The CDR3 totals 14 residues. V lost 6 bases to trimming and J lost 3 bases; unmatched junction nucleotides: 8. Written as DNA, the CDR3 is TGTGCCAGCAGTCCCTGGGGGGGGTACTACGAGCAGTACTTC. This sequence encodes CASSPWGGYYEQYF.